The 10 T cell receptor beta chains presented below share a single source sample, sequenced in a study of T cells after yellow fever vaccination. TCRdb fed the 5' RACE reads into MiXCR, producing one record per CDR3 protein. There are some 550,000 distinct CDR3 sequences in the sample; 15% to 20% occur only once, and 14% lies in the top ten. The sequenced sample was PBMCs, obtained 15 days after the yellow fever booster vaccination. Every receptor here comes from a man aged 25-40 years who received the YFV17D yellow fever vaccine.

The table lists this clonotype with a few counts. V and J are TRBV29-1 and TRBJ1-6, with D possibly matching TRBD1 (5 bases). With 0 bases removed from V and 5 bases from J, the gap between germline ends came to 11 bases. Germline assignment: CDR1 SQVTM and CDR2 ANQGSEA. The CDR3 loop spans 15 amino acids. CDR3 sequence reads: CSVEEQETNNSPLHF. The CDR3 region has the DNA TGCAGCGTTGAAGAACAGGAGACTAATAATTCACCCCTCCACTTT. Supplemented by reference TRBV29-1 and TRBJ1-6, the full variable domain reads SAVISQKPSRDICQRGTSLTIQCQVDSQVTMMFWYRQQPGQSLTLIATANQGSEATYESGFVIDKFPISRPNLTFSTLTVSNMSPEDSSIYLCSVEEQETNNSPLHFGNGTRLTVT.

In its sample, this clonotype was seen a few times. The gene calls are TRBV5-1 and TRBJ2-5; 12 bases align to TRBD2. The germline V gene encodes CDR1 SGHRS and CDR2 YFSETQ. J was trimmed by 0 bases and V by 5 bases; bases with no gene match: 5. This CDR3 region has 16 residues. This CDR3 reads CASSPGTSGHQETQYF. The CDR3 DNA sequence: TGCGCCAGCAGTCCGGGGACTAGCGGGCACCAAGAGACCCAGTACTTC.

This clonotype came up a few times. The J gene is TRBJ2-7, the V gene TRBV7-9; D is possibly TRBD1 (6 bases). Trimming removed 2 bases from V and 5 bases from J, with 13 bases in between. CDR1 and CDR2 (germline): SEHNR, FQNEAQ (reference sequence). The CDR3 length is 14 residues. The CDR3 region is CASSLSTGTHEQYF. In DNA, the CDR3 is TGTGCCAGCAGCTTAAGTACAGGGACCCACGAGCAGTACTTC.

A few counts support this clonotype. V and J are TRBV14 and TRBJ2-1, with D unresolved. The germline gives CDR1 SGHDN, CDR2 FVKESK. The V end lost 0 bases, the J end lost 6 bases, and 12 bases lay between the germline ends. CDR3 size: 15 residues. The CDR3 DNA reads as TGTGCCAGCAGCCAAGAAGAACTTTTTCCCAATGAGCAGTTCTTC. Its protein product is CASSQEELFPNEQFF.

This clonotype was counted between two and nine times. The V call is TRBV7-8, the J call TRBJ2-5; the D is unclear. Trimming cost V 8 bases and J 1 base, with 11 bases left between them. The CDR3 covers 13 residues. Germline V gene sequence: CDR1 SGHVS, CDR2 FQNEAQ. CDR3 sequence: CASRARIQETQYF. DNA of the CDR3: TGTGCCAGCCGGGCGCGGATCCAAGAGACCCAGTACTTC.

This clonotype was found a few times. The rearrangement links TRBV6-2 or TRBV6-3 to TRBJ2-1, with D maybe TRBD1 (5 bases). Trimming left V 6 bases short and J 10 bases short, with 10 bases between. Looked up from germline, CDR1 is MNHEY and CDR2 is SVGEGT. The CDR3 is 11 amino acids. CDR3: CASSRAWEQFF. The CDR3 DNA reads TGTGCCAGCAGCAGGGCCTGGGAGCAGTTCTTC.

The gene calls are TRBV7-9 and TRBJ2-7, with 14 bases that match TRBD2. The junction had 6 bases not matched to a gene; V was cut back by 3 bases and J by 5 bases. The CDR3 length is 16 residues. The V gene's germline CDR1 is SEHNR and CDR2 FQNEAQ (reference sequence). CDR3: CASSFPGLAGENEQYF. Here the CDR3 DNA reads TGTGCCAGCAGCTTCCCGGGACTAGCGGGAGAGAACGAGCAGTACTTC.

The chain uses TRBV21-1 and TRBJ1-2; TRBD1, as called in the table, went unchecked against the DNA. TRBV21-1 is shown as a pseudogene. This CDR3 contains 17 residues. Written as DNA, the CDR3 is TGTGCCAGCAGCAAGACAAACGAGCCGGGGCAATACTATGGCTACACCTTC. Protein sequence: CASSKTNEPGQYYGYTF.

This clonotype was counted ten times or more. The chain recombines TRBV6-2 or TRBV6-3 with TRBJ2-5; D may be TRBD1 (6 bases). Germline CDR1 MNHEY, CDR2 SVGEGT. Trimming cost V 6 bases and J 5 bases, with 13 bases left between them. The CDR3 extends over 13 amino acids. CDR3 amino acids: CASSSTGLETQYF. The CDR3, as DNA: TGTGCCAGCAGCTCAACAGGGTTGGAGACCCAGTACTTC.

The V call is TRBV4-3, the J call TRBJ2-1; no clear D gene. V was shortened by 0 bases and J by 6 bases, with 9 bases between the two germline ends. The CDR3 contains 14 residues. Germline V gene sequence: CDR1 LGHNA, CDR2 YSLEER. CDR3 protein: CASSQETRLNEQFF. CDR3 DNA sequence: TGCGCCAGCAGCCAAGAGACCAGGCTCAATGAGCAGTTCTTC.